One sample yielded the 15 T cell receptor beta chains listed below, sequenced in a study of T cell changes during pregnancy in multiple sclerosis (dated by TCRdb to about 2019). Libraries came from the immunoSEQ multiplex PCR assay. The table comes from immuneACCESS by way of TCRdb, which keeps in-frame sequences with V and J called. Part of the clones is missing from these tables; in studies checked, under half for an unresolved V gene and the rest for unknown reasons. A total of some 37,000 clones appear in this sample, approximately 88% of them only once. The top ten clonotypes cover about 1.1% of the sample. This specimen consisted of CD4+ T cells from peripheral blood mononuclear cells, obtained before pregnancy. These receptors came from a female donor with multiple sclerosis, enrolled in a pregnancy study.

Sample share makes this clone medium-sized. V and J are TRBV9 and TRBJ2-5; 8 bases are a match to TRBD1. V lost 4 bases, J lost 5 bases, and 7 bases stayed unmatched. Germline V gene sequence: CDR1 SGDLS, CDR2 YYNGEE. This CDR3 is built from 14 residues. CDR3 DNA sequence: TGTGCCAGCAGCCCCAGGACAGGGACTGAGACCCAGTACTTC. Translated, it gives CASSPRTGTETQYF.

The chain couples TRBV29-1 to TRBJ1-2; TRBD1 matches at 7 bases. The CDR3 extends over 13 amino acids. Trimming took 4 bases from V and 8 from J; bases not matched to a gene: 10. CDR1 is SQVTM and CDR2 is ANQGSEA in the germline V gene. The CDR3, as DNA: TGCAGCGTTGTAGGGCAGGGGGTCTGGGGCTACACCTTC. Translated: CSVVGQGVWGYTF.

A remark on this clone: The same CDR3 arises from other DNA sequences in this sample as well. CDR3 DNA sequence: TGTGCCAGCAGCCCAAGGACTAGCGGGAGCAATGAGCAGTTCTTC. This translates into CASSPRTSGSNEQFF. This chain joins TRBV9 and TRBJ2-1, with 13 bases identical to TRBD2. The CDR3 runs 15 residues. Trimming removed 4 bases from V and 6 bases from J; junction bases left unmatched: 4. Germline CDR1 reads SGDLS; CDR2 reads YYNGEE.

The J gene is TRBJ1-5, the V gene TRBV9; D unresolved. There are 14 residues in the CDR3. V was trimmed by 0 bases and J by 6 bases, leaving 10 bases between them. Germline CDR1 reads SGDLS; CDR2 reads YYNGEE. CDR3 sequence: CASSVDGDSQPQHF. The CDR3 coding sequence is TGTGCCAGCAGCGTAGACGGGGATTCTCAGCCCCAGCATTTT.

The rearrangement joins TRBV5-4 to TRBJ2-1, with D unresolved. V was cut by 7 bases and J by 4 bases, with 12 bases left in between. Germline V lookup: CDR1 SGHNT, CDR2 YYREEE (reference sequence). CDR3 length equals 13 residues. CDR3 in amino acids: CASGGSLYNEQFF. The CDR3 coding sequence is TGTGCCAGCGGCGGCTCCCTTTACAATGAGCAGTTCTTC.

The rearrangement uses TRBV4-1 and TRBJ1-4, with 9 bases aligning to TRBD1. There are 16 residues in the CDR3. Germline lookup yields CDR1 MGHRA and CDR2 YSYEKL. V shed 3 bases, J shed 3 bases, and the junction held 5 bases outside the gene matches. DNA for the CDR3: TGCGCCAGCAGCCAGGCACAGGGGGCCTCTAATGAAAAACTGTTTTTT. It encodes CASSQAQGASNEKLFF.

CDR3 bases: TGTGCCAGCAGCGTCTCAGGGGGCTCCGGCTACACCTTC. Protein product: CASSVSGGSGYTF. The chain uses TRBV9 and TRBJ1-2; 8 nucleotides agree with TRBD1. The CDR3 extends over 13 amino acids. The germline CDR1 and CDR2 sequences are SGDLS and YYNGEE. After removal of 2 bases from V and 8 bases from J, the junction contained 5 bases not matched to a gene.

This clone was counted between two and nine times. The gene calls are TRBV13 and TRBJ2-3; possible D gene TRBD1, 5 bases. V was trimmed by 2 bases and J by 0 bases, leaving 12 bases between them. The CDR3 loop spans 16 amino acids. Germline V gene sequence: CDR1 PRHDT, CDR2 FYEKMQ (reference sequence). This CDR3 reads CASSLTLGASTDTQYF. CDR3 DNA sequence: TGTGCCAGCAGCTTAACATTAGGGGCTAGCACAGATACGCAGTATTTT. Supplemented by reference TRBV13 and TRBJ2-3, the full variable domain reads AAGVIQSPRHLIKEKRETATLKCYPIPRHDTVYWYQQGPGQDPQFLISFYEKMQSDKGSIPDRFSAQQFSDYHSELNMSSLELGDSALYFCASSLTLGASTDTQYFGPGTRLTVL.

The V call is TRBV5-4, the J call TRBJ2-1; 7 bases agree with TRBD2. V gave up 3 bases and J gave up 0 bases; unmatched junction bases: 6. This CDR3 has 16 residues. Per the germline V gene, CDR1 is SGHNT and CDR2 is YYREEE (reference sequence). The CDR3 sequence is CASSSLGGSSYNEQFF. The CDR3 DNA follows: TGTGCCAGCAGCTCATTGGGGGGGAGCTCCTACAATGAGCAGTTCTTC.

The chain couples TRBV5-4 to TRBJ2-5; 7 nucleotides align to TRBD1. From germline, CDR1 is SGHNT and CDR2 YYREEE (reference sequence). The CDR3 has 13 residues. V was clipped by 4 bases and J by 2 bases; unmatched bases: 2. CDR3 loop: CASSGTEQETQYF. In nucleotides, the CDR3 is TGTGCCAGCAGCGGGACAGAGCAAGAGACCCAGTACTTC.

The chain joins TRBV5-4 to TRBJ1-2; TRBD1 aligns across 7 bases. Trimming removed 3 bases from V and 6 bases from J; junction bases left unmatched: 5. The CDR3 runs to 13 residues. The germline V gene has CDR1 SGHNT and CDR2 YYREEE (reference sequence). The CDR3 loop reads CASSSRGMDGYTF. The CDR3 DNA reads TGTGCCAGCAGCTCCAGGGGGATGGATGGCTACACCTTC.

This clone is a singleton in its sample. The V and J genes are TRBV7-3 and TRBJ1-2; 7 bases match TRBD1. Germline V lookup: CDR1 SGHTA, CDR2 FQGTGA. The junction had 5 bases not matched to a gene; V was cut back by 6 bases and J by 7 bases. This CDR3 is 12 amino acids long. In DNA form, the CDR3 reads TGTGCCAGCAGTTTGACAGGGACTGGCTACACCTTC. Translation: CASSLTGTGYTF.

The chain links TRBV12-5 to TRBJ1-2, with TRBD1 identical over 7 bases. Germline CDR1 is LGHNT and CDR2 is FRNRAP. This CDR3 contains 14 residues. V lost 6 bases, J lost 3 bases, and 7 bases stayed unmatched. CDR3 DNA: TGTGCTAGTGGACTGACAGGGTGGGACTATGGCTACACCTTC. Amino acids: CASGLTGWDYGYTF.

This clone has only a few counts. The chain couples TRBV14 to TRBJ1-1, with a possible D match to TRBD1 (6 bases). This CDR3 contains 14 residues. The germline gives CDR1 SGHDN, CDR2 FVKESK. The V end lost 4 bases, the J end lost 5 bases, and 14 bases lay between the germline ends. The chain's CDR3 is CASSRDTLRTEAFF. In nucleotides, the CDR3 is TGTGCCAGCAGCCGGGACACGCTGAGGACTGAAGCTTTCTTT.

This clone was recorded only once. The gene calls are TRBV7-9 and TRBJ1-2, with D perhaps matching TRBD1 (5 bases). Between the trimmed V and J ends, which lost 4 bases and 3 bases, there was a span of 9 bases. Germline CDR1 reads SEHNR; CDR2 reads FQNEAQ (reference sequence). CDR3 size: 13 residues. CDR3 nucleotides: TGTGCCAGCAGCTCCAGGGTATACTATGGCTACACCTTC. It translates to CASSSRVYYGYTF.